This TCR beta chain is from a study of cytomegalovirus exposure and HLA in healthy donors. With regard to this clone: What it binds is not known.

General observations from the study: Analyzed later, most CMV-associated TCR beta chains appeared HLA-restricted. Fewer than 200 TCR beta chains were listed as cytomegalovirus-associated. A further, later analysis showed that HLA-associated TCR beta chains (compared with equally common others) were more clonally expanded. CMV serostatus stood as the only immune exposure information on hand.

The PCR had 60 Vbeta and 13 Jbeta primers. Libraries were prepared by immunoSEQ multiplex PCR; TCRdb keeps only in-frame clonotypes and omits some of them. This sample carries 190,000 or so clones, over 80% of them seen once, and the ten largest clones take about 1.6%. V was cut by 6 bases and J by 0 bases, with 10 bases left in between. The CDR3 contains 14 residues. In germline, CDR1 is SGHRS, CDR2 YFSETQ. Sequenced material: PBMCs. The rearrangement uses TRBV5-1 and TRBJ1-3; D gene uncertain. This TCR was sampled from a middle-aged man in good health and CMV-seronegative. CDR3 loop: CASKGEASGNTIYF. In DNA, the CDR3 is TGCGCCAGCAAGGGAGAAGCCTCTGGAAACACCATATATTTT.